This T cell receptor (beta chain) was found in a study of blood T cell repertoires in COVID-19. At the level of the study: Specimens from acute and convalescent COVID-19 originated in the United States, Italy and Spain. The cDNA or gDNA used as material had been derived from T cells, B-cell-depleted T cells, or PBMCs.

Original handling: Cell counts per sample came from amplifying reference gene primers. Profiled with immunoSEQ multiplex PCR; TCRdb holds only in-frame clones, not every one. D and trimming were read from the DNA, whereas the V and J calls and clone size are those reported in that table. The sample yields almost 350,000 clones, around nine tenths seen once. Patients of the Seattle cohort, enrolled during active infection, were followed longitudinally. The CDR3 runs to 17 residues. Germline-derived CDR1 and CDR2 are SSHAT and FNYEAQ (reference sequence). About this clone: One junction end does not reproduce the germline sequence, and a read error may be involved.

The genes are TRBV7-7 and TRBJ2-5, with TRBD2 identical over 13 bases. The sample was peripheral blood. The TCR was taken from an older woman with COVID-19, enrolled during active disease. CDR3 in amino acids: CASSPRRTSGGQETQYF. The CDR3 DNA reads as TGTGCTAGCAGCCCGAGGCGGACTAGCGGGGGCCAAGAGACCCAGTACTTC.